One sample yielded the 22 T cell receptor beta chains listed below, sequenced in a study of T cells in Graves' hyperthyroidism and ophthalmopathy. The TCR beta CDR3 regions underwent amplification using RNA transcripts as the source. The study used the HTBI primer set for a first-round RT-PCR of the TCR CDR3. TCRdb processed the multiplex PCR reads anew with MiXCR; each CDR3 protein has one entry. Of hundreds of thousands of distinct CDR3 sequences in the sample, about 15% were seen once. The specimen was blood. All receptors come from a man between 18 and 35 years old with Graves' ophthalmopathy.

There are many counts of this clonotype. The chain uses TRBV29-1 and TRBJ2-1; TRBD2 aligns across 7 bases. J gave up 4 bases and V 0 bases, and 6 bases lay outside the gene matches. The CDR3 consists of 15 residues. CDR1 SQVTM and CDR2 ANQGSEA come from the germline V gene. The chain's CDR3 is CSVEDRREWYNEQFF. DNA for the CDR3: TGCAGCGTTGAAGATAGGCGGGAGTGGTACAATGAGCAGTTCTTC.

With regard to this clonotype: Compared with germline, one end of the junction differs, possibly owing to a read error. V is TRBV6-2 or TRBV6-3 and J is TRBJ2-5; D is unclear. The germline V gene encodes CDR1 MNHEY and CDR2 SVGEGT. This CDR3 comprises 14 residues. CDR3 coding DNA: TGTGCCATCAGTTCTCCGGTTTCGGGCGAGACCCAGTACTTC. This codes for CAISSPVSGETQYF.

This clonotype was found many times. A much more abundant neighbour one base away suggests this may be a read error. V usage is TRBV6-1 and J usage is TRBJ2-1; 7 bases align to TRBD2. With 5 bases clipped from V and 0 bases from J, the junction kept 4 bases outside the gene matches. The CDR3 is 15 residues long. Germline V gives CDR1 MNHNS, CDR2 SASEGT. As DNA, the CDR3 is TGTGCCAGCAGTTATGGCGGGAGCTCCTACAATGAGCAGTTCTTC. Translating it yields CASSYGGSSYNEQFF.

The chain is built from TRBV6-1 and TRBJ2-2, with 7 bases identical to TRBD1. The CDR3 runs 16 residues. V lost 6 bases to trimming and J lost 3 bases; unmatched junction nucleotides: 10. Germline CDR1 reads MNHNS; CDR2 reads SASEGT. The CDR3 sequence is CASSKTGFTYTGELFF. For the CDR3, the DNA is TGTGCCAGCAGCAAGACAGGGTTCACCTACACCGGGGAGCTGTTTTTT.

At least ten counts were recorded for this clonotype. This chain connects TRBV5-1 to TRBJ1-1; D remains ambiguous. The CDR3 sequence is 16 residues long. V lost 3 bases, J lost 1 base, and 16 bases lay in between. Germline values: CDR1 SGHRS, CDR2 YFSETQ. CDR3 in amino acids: CASSSLPSDGNTEAFF. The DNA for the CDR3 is TGCGCCAGCAGCTCGCTTCCGTCGGATGGGAACACTGAAGCTTTCTTT.

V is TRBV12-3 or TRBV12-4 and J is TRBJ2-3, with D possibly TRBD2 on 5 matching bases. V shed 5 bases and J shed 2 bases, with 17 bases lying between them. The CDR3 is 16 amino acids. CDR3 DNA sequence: TGTGCCAGCAGTAATCGACGGACTCAGTACACAGATACGCAGTATTTT. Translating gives CASSNRRTQYTDTQYF.

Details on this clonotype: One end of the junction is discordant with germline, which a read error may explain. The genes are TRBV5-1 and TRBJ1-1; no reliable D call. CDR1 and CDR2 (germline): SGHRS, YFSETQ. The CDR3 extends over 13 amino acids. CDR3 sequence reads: CPSSLGSDAEAFF. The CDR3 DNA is TGCCCCAGCAGCTTGGGGTCCGACGCTGAAGCTTTCTTT.

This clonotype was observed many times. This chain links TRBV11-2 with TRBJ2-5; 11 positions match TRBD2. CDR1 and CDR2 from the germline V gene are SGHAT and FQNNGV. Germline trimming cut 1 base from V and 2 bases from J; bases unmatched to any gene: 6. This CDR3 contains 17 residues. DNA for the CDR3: TGTGCCAGCAGCTTAGGGTCACTAGCGGGGGAACAAGAGACCCAGTACTTC. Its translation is CASSLGSLAGEQETQYF.

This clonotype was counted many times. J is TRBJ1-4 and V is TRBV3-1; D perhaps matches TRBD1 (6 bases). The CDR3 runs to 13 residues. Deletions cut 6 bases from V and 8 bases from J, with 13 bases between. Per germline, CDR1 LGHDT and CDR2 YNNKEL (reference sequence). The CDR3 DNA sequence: TGTGCCAGCAGTCACAGGGATAGCGAAAAACTGTTTTTT. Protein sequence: CASSHRDSEKLFF. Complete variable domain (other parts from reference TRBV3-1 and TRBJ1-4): DTAVSQTPKYLVTQMGNDKSIKCEQNLGHDTMYWYKQDSKKFLKIMFSYNNKELIINETVPNRFSPKSPDKAHLNLHINSLELGDSAVYFCASSHRDSEKLFFGSGTQLSVL.

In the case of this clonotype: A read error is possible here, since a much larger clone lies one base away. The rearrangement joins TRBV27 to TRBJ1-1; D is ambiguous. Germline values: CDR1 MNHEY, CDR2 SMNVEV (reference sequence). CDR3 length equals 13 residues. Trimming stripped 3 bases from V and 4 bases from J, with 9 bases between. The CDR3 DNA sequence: TGTGCCAGCAGTTTCGTGTTAGCCACTGAAGCTTTCTTT. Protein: CASSFVLATEAFF.

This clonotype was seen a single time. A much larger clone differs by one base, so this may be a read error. CDR3 coding DNA: TGTGCCAGCAACCCTTCCAGGGGGAGTGGCGAGCAGTACTTC. Translated, it gives CASNPSRGSGEQYF. J is TRBJ2-7 and V is TRBV3-1, with 7 bases that match TRBD1. The CDR3 sequence is 14 residues long. Germline loops: CDR1 LGHDT, CDR2 YNNKEL (reference sequence). With V trimmed by 7 bases and J by 6 bases, 12 bases remained unmatched.

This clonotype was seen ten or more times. The CDR3 spells CSVEEGANYGYTF. The CDR3 nucleotides are TGCAGCGTTGAAGAGGGTGCTAACTATGGCTACACCTTC. The gene calls are TRBV29-1 and TRBJ1-2; no clear D. Trimming stripped 0 bases from V and 0 bases from J, with 5 bases between. The CDR3 length is 13 residues. Per germline, CDR1 SQVTM and CDR2 ANQGSEA. The whole variable domain, remainder taken from reference TRBV29-1 and TRBJ1-2, is SAVISQKPSRDICQRGTSLTIQCQVDSQVTMMFWYRQQPGQSLTLIATANQGSEATYESGFVIDKFPISRPNLTFSTLTVSNMSPEDSSIYLCSVEEGANYGYTFGSGTRLTVV.

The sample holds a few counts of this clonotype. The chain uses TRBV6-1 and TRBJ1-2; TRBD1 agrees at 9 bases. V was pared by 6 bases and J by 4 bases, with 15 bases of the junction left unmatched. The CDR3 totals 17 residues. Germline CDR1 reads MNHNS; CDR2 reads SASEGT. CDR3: CASRRPPQGADRYGYTF. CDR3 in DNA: TGTGCCAGCAGGCGTCCCCCACAGGGGGCCGACCGCTATGGCTACACCTTC.

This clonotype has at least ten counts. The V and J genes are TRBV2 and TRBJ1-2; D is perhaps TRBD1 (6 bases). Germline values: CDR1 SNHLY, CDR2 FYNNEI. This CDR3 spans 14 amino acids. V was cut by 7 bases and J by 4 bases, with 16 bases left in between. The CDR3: CASNLWGAPYGYTF. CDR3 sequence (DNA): TGTGCCAGCAATCTCTGGGGGGCCCCCTATGGCTACACCTTC.

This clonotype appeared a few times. This CDR3 is CASSSGLRQETQYF. The DNA of the CDR3 is TGCGCCAGCAGCTCAGGACTTCGCCAAGAGACCCAGTACTTC. This rearrangement joins TRBV5-1 to TRBJ2-5, with D possibly TRBD2 on 5 matching bases. The CDR3 runs to 14 residues. The germline V gene has CDR1 SGHRS and CDR2 YFSETQ. The ends were cut back, 3 bases at V and 1 base at J, with 10 bases in the middle.

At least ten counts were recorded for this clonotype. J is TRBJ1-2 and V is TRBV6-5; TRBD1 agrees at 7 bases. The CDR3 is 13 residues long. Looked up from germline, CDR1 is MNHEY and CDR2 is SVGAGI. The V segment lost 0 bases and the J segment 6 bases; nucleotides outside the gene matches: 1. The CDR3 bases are TGTGCCAGCAGTTACTCAGGGGGCGATGGCTACACCTTC. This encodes CASSYSGGDGYTF.

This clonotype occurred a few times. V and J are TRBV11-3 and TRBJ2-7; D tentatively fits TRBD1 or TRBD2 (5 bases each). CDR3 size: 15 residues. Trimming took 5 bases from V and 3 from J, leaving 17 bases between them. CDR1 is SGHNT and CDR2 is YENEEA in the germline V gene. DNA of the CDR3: TGTGCCAGCAGCGCTCGATTCGAGGGGAGCTACGAGCAGTACTTC. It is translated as CASSARFEGSYEQYF.

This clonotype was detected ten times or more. CDR3 in DNA: TGTGCCAGCAACCCGGGGAGGTGGGGGGGGTCCACAGATACGCAGTATTTT. Its protein product is CASNPGRWGGSTDTQYF. The chain combines TRBV7-9 with TRBJ2-3; 7 nucleotides match TRBD2. The V and J ends lost 7 bases and 2 bases, in that order; junction bases with no gene match: 15. CDR3 length: 17 amino acids. The V gene's germline CDR1 is SEHNR and CDR2 FQNEAQ (reference sequence).

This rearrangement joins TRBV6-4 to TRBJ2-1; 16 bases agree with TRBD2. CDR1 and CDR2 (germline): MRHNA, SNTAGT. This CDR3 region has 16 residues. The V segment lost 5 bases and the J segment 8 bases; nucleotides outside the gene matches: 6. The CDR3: CASSLGLAGGPYEQFF. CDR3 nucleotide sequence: TGTGCCAGCAGTCTGGGACTAGCGGGAGGGCCCTATGAGCAGTTCTTC.

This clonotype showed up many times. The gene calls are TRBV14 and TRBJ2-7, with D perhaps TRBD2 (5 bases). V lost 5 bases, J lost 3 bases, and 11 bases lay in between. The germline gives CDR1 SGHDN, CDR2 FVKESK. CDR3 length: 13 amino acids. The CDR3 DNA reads TGTGCCAGCAGCTTCGGAGAGGGCTACGAGCAGTACTTC. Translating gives CASSFGEGYEQYF.

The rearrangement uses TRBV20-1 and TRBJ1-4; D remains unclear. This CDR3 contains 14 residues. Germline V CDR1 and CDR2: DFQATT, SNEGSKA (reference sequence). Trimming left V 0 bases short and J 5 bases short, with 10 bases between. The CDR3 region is CSAREDSGNEKLFF. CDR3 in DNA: TGCAGTGCTAGAGAGGACTCCGGAAATGAAAAACTGTTTTTT.

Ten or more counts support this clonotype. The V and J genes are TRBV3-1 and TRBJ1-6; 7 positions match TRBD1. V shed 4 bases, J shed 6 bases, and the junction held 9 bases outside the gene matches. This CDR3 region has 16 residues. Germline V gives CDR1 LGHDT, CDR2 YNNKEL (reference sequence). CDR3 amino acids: CASSLGTALRNSPLHF. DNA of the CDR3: TGTGCCAGCAGCCTTGGGACAGCCCTTCGTAATTCACCCCTCCACTTT.